These 9 T cell receptor beta chains were all obtained from the same sample, sequenced in a study of T cell repertoires in cytomegalovirus infection. MiXCR was run by TCRdb on the reads, yielding one entry per CDR3 protein. The table includes 290,000 or so distinct CDR3 sequences, 9.6% detected once. The source material was PBMCs. The receptor set was obtained from a human donor in good health (CMV status not recorded). Some clones in this sample may be carry-over from other donors' samples.

The J gene is TRBJ1-2, the V gene TRBV6-5, with 7 bases matching TRBD1. Germline V lookup: CDR1 MNHEY, CDR2 SVGAGI. After removal of 0 bases from V and 4 bases from J, the junction contained 5 bases not matched to a gene. CDR3 length: 15 amino acids. Here the CDR3 DNA reads TGTGCCAGCAGTTACTCGGGGACAGTAATCTATGGCTACACCTTC. The encoded protein is CASSYSGTVIYGYTF.

Ten or more counts support this clonotype. This rearrangement joins TRBV7-2 to TRBJ2-3, with 9 bases identical to TRBD2. This CDR3 contains 16 residues. Trimming took 2 bases from V and 3 from J; bases not matched to a gene: 6. Looked up from germline, CDR1 is SGHTA and CDR2 is FQGNSA. The CDR3 region is CASSLRAGGWTDTQYF. CDR3 DNA sequence: TGTGCCAGCAGCTTAAGGGCGGGGGGGTGGACAGATACGCAGTATTTT. The full variable domain, rest sourced from reference TRBV7-2 and TRBJ2-3, is GAGVSQSPSNKVTEKGKDVELRCDPISGHTALYWYRQSLGQGLEFLIYFQGNSAPDKSGLPSDRFSAERTGGSVSTLTIQRTQQEDSAVYLCASSLRAGGWTDTQYFGPGTRLTVL.

This clonotype has ten or more counts. This chain uses TRBV7-3 with TRBJ2-3; 12 bases match TRBD2. There are 17 residues in the CDR3. Per the germline V gene, CDR1 is SGHTA and CDR2 is FQGTGA. The V and J ends lost 4 bases and 0 bases, in that order; junction bases with no gene match: 5. The CDR3 sequence: CASSSGLAGSSTDTQYF. The DNA of the CDR3 is TGTGCCAGCAGCTCAGGACTAGCGGGGTCTAGCACAGATACGCAGTATTTT.

This clonotype appeared many times. The chain is built from TRBV7-2 and TRBJ1-2; perhaps TRBD1 as D (5 bases). CDR3 size: 15 residues. V lost 5 bases to trimming and J lost 3 bases, with 16 bases between them. The germline CDR1 and CDR2 sequences are SGHTA and FQGNSA. CDR3 loop: CASSTYRGEDYGYTF. The CDR3 DNA reads TGTGCCAGCAGCACTTACCGGGGGGAAGACTATGGCTACACCTTC.

Ten or more counts support this clonotype. The chain employs TRBV28 and TRBJ2-5; D gene uncertain. The V and J ends lost 7 bases and 2 bases respectively, with 14 bases between them. CDR3 size: 14 residues. Germline CDR1 MDHEN, CDR2 SYDVKM. The CDR3 protein is CASNPPSSQETQYF. Written as DNA, the CDR3 is TGTGCCAGCAACCCTCCTAGTTCACAAGAGACCCAGTACTTC.

CDR3 sequence (DNA): TGTGCCAGCAGCACTGAAGCGGGGGTTACGTTCAATGAGCAGTTCTTC. Protein: CASSTEAGVTFNEQFF. The V and J genes are TRBV7-9 and TRBJ2-1, with 8 bases that match TRBD2. The CDR3 extends over 16 amino acids. Germline V CDR1 and CDR2: SEHNR, FQNEAQ (reference sequence). V shed 5 bases and J 6 bases; nucleotides not matched to a gene: 12.

In this sample, this clonotype turned up a few times. The rearrangement joins TRBV28 to TRBJ1-1, with D unresolved. The CDR3 totals 10 residues. Trimming took 6 bases from V and 10 from J, leaving 9 bases between them. Per the germline V gene, CDR1 is MDHEN and CDR2 is SYDVKM. The CDR3 loop reads CASRDGTAFF. The CDR3, as DNA: TGTGCCAGCAGAGACGGAACAGCTTTCTTT.

This clonotype was counted ten times or more. The chain is built from TRBV29-1 and TRBJ1-2, with TRBD1 matching 7 bases. The CDR3 spans 16 residues. The trim removed 6 bases at V and 8 bases at J, leaving 21 bases unmatched. Germline V CDR1 and CDR2: SQVTM, ANQGSEA. CDR3 in amino acids: CSVPKGAHPEMGGYTF. CDR3 DNA sequence: TGCAGCGTCCCGAAGGGGGCTCACCCCGAAATGGGAGGCTACACCTTC.

This clonotype occurred a few times. This chain joins TRBV24-1 and TRBJ2-2, with unresolved D. Germline V lookup: CDR1 KGHDR, CDR2 SFDVKD. V was cut by 4 bases and J by 5 bases, with 10 bases left in between. This CDR3 comprises 14 residues. In nucleotides, the CDR3 is TGTGCCACCAGTGACTGGTCGAGTACCGGGGAGCTGTTTTTT. This translates into CATSDWSSTGELFF.